This T cell receptor (beta chain) stems from a study of T cells in localized non-small cell lung cancer. Whole-study results and caveats: Because only a single region of the tumor was sequenced, heterogeneity remains possible. Adjacent uninvolved lung had the highest clonality, suggesting focused antigen responses.

Profiling relied on immunoSEQ multiplex PCR, and the TCRdb table lists in-frame clones only, not all of them. The data show around 30,000 clones, 94% seen once. This CDR3 has 16 residues. The germline CDR1 and CDR2 sequences are MDHEN and SYDVKM. Unmatched junction bases numbered 9, after V lost 4 bases and J lost 5 bases. In the case of this clone: Antigen: not known.

This chain joins TRBV28 and TRBJ1-5; 9 bases line up with TRBD1. The sequenced sample was peripheral blood, obtained before any cancer treatment. This clonotype was obtained from a woman aged 40-75 years with stage I lung adenocarcinoma. DNA of the CDR3: TGTGCCAGCAGTTCCCCGGGACAGGGAGGAGATCAGCCCCAGCATTTT. It encodes CASSSPGQGGDQPQHF.